Below, 6 T cell receptor beta chains from the same sample are listed, as sequenced in a study of response to subunit inactivated influenza vaccine. TCRdb re-called the RT-PCR reads through MiXCR, storing one row per CDR3 protein. Here the sample spans about 500,000 distinct CDR3 sequences, 15% to 20% being singletons. Sequenced here: CD4+ T cells sorted from PBMCs, sampled 23 to 25 months after vaccination. All receptors derive from a man in his fifties or sixties who received an inactivated influenza vaccine.

This clonotype came up a few times. In nucleotides, the CDR3 is TGTGCCAGCAGTTACGGGGGAGGAGAAAAACTGTTTTTT. It yields the protein CASSYGGGEKLFF. V and J are TRBV12-3 or TRBV12-4 and TRBJ1-4; TRBD1 is a possible D gene (5 bases). Between the trimmed V and J ends, which lost 4 bases and 8 bases, there was a span of 11 bases. The CDR3 has 13 amino acids.

V and J are TRBV7-6 and TRBJ2-7, with a weak D call TRBD2 (5 bases). V was shortened by 4 bases and J by 9 bases, with 19 bases between the two germline ends. Looked up from germline, CDR1 is SGHVS and CDR2 is FNYEAQ. This CDR3 region has 14 residues. This CDR3 is CASSSRSSHPVQYF. The DNA of the CDR3 is TGTGCCAGCAGCTCCCGCTCTAGCCACCCGGTGCAGTACTTC.

The V and J genes are TRBV24-1 and TRBJ2-2, with 9 nucleotides matching TRBD1. Germline CDR1 KGHDR, CDR2 SFDVKD. CDR3 length: 16 residues. V lost 3 bases, J lost 5 bases, and 6 bases stayed unmatched. The CDR3 DNA reads TGTGCCACCAGTGATCTGGGGACAGGGAGGACCGGGGAGCTGTTTTTT. Its translation is CATSDLGTGRTGELFF.

This clonotype has more than one count but fewer than ten. The V call is TRBV7-2, the J call TRBJ2-1; D not resolved. Deletions cut 8 bases from V and 4 bases from J, with 15 bases between. Germline lookup yields CDR1 SGHTA and CDR2 FQGNSA. The CDR3 extends over 14 amino acids. CDR3 DNA sequence: TGTGCCAGCGGGAAAGGCGTGAATTACAATGAGCAGTTCTTC. Its protein product is CASGKGVNYNEQFF.

The chain has TRBV9 and TRBJ1-3; the D is unclear. V gave up 0 bases and J gave up 3 bases, with 4 bases separating them. This CDR3 is built from 13 residues. The V gene's germline CDR1 is SGDLS and CDR2 YYNGEE. As DNA, the CDR3 is TGTGCCAGCAGCGTAGCCCTTGGAAACACCATATATTTT. Protein product: CASSVALGNTIYF.

This clonotype has just a few counts. This rearrangement joins TRBV18 to TRBJ2-7; D remains unclear. The germline gives CDR1 KGHSH, CDR2 LQKENI. The CDR3 extends over 14 amino acids. V dropped 5 bases and J dropped 0 bases, with 11 bases sitting between them. The CDR3 nucleotides read TGTGCCAGCTCAGCCGGACGGTCCTCCTACGAGCAGTACTTC. The encoded protein is CASSAGRSSYEQYF.